The next 6 T cell receptor beta chains were all read from a single sample in a study of CD4 T cells in relation to SARS-CoV-2 and coronaviruses. Their antigens remain unidentified. CD4+ T cells from unexposed donors were obtained before the COVID-19 pandemic (2011-2018). The cells were cultured for 10 days before CD4+ T cells were isolated. The method was immunoSEQ multiplex PCR; TCRdb's version includes in-frame clones alone and lacks a portion of them. The sample shows 23,000 or so clones, roughly 80% of them seen only once. Sample: CD4+ T cells from PBMCs, cultured in vitro. The receptors shown here come from a human donor in good health.

The V call is TRBV5-1, the J call TRBJ2-7; D possibly corresponds to TRBD1 (6 bases). The CDR3 is 16 amino acids. Trimming stripped 4 bases from V and 3 bases from J, with 20 bases between. Germline V lookup: CDR1 SGHRS, CDR2 YFSETQ. This CDR3 is CASSQNTGNLIYEQYF. Written as DNA, the CDR3 is TGCGCCAGCAGCCAGAACACAGGGAATCTGATCTACGAGCAGTACTTC.

The chain is built from TRBV18 and TRBJ1-1; D may be TRBD1 (5 bases). Trimming pared 3 bases from V and 3 bases from J, leaving 14 bases between. Per germline, CDR1 KGHSH and CDR2 LQKENI. The CDR3 consists of 15 residues. CDR3 DNA: TGTGCCAGCTCACCTTTCGAGCCGGGGGACACTGAAGCTTTCTTT. As protein: CASSPFEPGDTEAFF.

The chain combines TRBV7-3 with TRBJ2-3, with 7 bases identical to TRBD1. The germline V gene encodes CDR1 SGHTA and CDR2 FQGTGA. Germline trimming cut 1 base from V and 1 base from J; bases unmatched to any gene: 2. The CDR3 length is 15 residues. The CDR3 region is CASSLRTGRTDTQYF. The CDR3 DNA is TGTGCCAGCAGCTTAAGGACAGGCCGCACAGATACGCAGTATTTT.

Only one count was recorded for this clone. The chain links TRBV28 to TRBJ2-6, with D possibly matching TRBD1 (6 bases). V was cut by 4 bases and J by 2 bases, with 15 bases left in between. The CDR3 extends over 17 amino acids. In germline, CDR1 is MDHEN, CDR2 SYDVKM. In DNA, the CDR3 is TGTGCCAGCAGTTGGGGTACAGGGATCGCTGGGGCCAACGTCCTGACTTTC. This gives the protein CASSWGTGIAGANVLTF.

The chain is built from TRBV19 and TRBJ2-3; D remains ambiguous. Germline-derived CDR1 and CDR2 are LNHDA and SQIVND (reference sequence). This CDR3 contains 12 residues. The V end lost 9 bases, the J end lost 4 bases, and 11 bases lay between the germline ends. For the CDR3, the DNA is TGTGCCAGCCCGGAAACATCAGATACGCAGTATTTT. This codes for CASPETSDTQYF.

The chain recombines TRBV7-9 with TRBJ1-4, with D hard to call. CDR3 length: 15 amino acids. The germline gives CDR1 SEHNR, CDR2 FQNEAQ (reference sequence). The V and J ends lost 1 base and 0 bases respectively, with 6 bases between them. The CDR3 DNA reads TGTGCCAGCAGCTTAGGGGTTGCAACTAATGAAAAACTGTTTTTT. Amino acid sequence: CASSLGVATNEKLFF. The variable domain in full, completed from reference TRBV7-9 and TRBJ1-4, reads DTGVSQNPRHKITKRGQNVTFRCDPISEHNRLYWYRQTLGQGPEFLTYFQNEAQLEKSRLLSDRFSAERPKGSFSTLEIQRTEQGDSAMYLCASSLGVATNEKLFFGSGTQLSVL.